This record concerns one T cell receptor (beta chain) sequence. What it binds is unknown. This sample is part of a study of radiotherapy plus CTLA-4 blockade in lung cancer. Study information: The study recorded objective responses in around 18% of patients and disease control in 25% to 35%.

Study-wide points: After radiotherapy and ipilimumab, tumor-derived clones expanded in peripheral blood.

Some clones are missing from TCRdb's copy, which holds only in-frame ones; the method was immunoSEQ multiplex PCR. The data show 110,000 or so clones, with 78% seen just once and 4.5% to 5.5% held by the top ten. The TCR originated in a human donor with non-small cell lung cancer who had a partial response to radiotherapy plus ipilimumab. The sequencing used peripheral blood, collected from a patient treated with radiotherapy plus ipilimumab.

As DNA, the CDR3 is TGTGCCAGCAGTTGGGGACAGCATTTT. Its protein is CASSWGQHF. The rearrangement links TRBV2 to TRBJ2-3; D uncertain. TRBJ1-5 explains the end of the DNA better; the J call may be wrong. The germline V gene encodes CDR1 SNHLY and CDR2 FYNNEI. The CDR3 loop spans 9 amino acids.